This T cell receptor (beta chain) is drawn from a study of T cells after yellow fever vaccination. Study in general: Where fractions had low cell numbers, libraries were prepared from them with the SMART-Seq v4 Ultra Low Input RNA kit.

General observations from the study: Abundant bulk-population clonotypes could contaminate the FACS-sorted repertoires. The CD4 and CD8 compartments had a small share of their clonotypes in common. Detected again after the booster were most primary-vaccination clones, at 96% CD4 and approximately 90% CD8.

Each CDR3 protein gets one entry after TCRdb re-called the 5' RACE reads with MiXCR. The table shows hundreds of thousands of distinct CDR3 sequences, with roughly a sixth occurring only once. As regards this clonotype: As yet, its antigen is unknown.

Germline loops: CDR1 SGHVS, CDR2 FQNEAQ. The CDR3 extends over 12 amino acids. V lost 6 bases, J lost 12 bases, and 16 bases lay in between. V is TRBV7-8 and J is TRBJ2-3; D uncertain. The TCR sequence derives from a man younger than 30 who received the YFV17D yellow fever vaccine. The source material was PBMCs, sampled before the yellow fever booster vaccination. CDR3 sequence: CASSPNPENQYF. The CDR3, as DNA: TGTGCCAGCAGTCCCAATCCAGAGAATCAGTATTTT.